This T cell receptor (beta chain) was captured by sequencing in a study of Ad26.COV2.S vaccination and SARS-CoV-2 variants. Overall study context: Enrollment placed the donor in the COV1001 Ad26.COV2.S trial arm. Study observations and caveats: Considerable breadth of spike-specific CD8+ and CD4+ T cell responses has reportedly been documented following vaccination.

Trimming shortened V by 2 bases and J by 6 bases, and 11 bases separated the two germline ends. The CDR3 runs 14 residues. CDR1 and CDR2 from the germline V gene are SGDLS and YYNGEE. Assay: immunoSEQ multiplex PCR; the TCRdb copy retains only in-frame clones and omits some. The sample shows roughly 350,000 clones, 87% of them seen only once. Treatment indicated: roughly 20 received Ad26.COV2.S at low or high dose, single or two shots; roughly five received placebo; per-sample allocation not given. Samples came from day 63 after the first vaccine or placebo injection. Within Boston, the person who donated was an adult of 18-55 years. The count of this clone is one. Antigen unknown.

Sequencing was performed on peripheral blood, taken in a trial of Ad26.COV2.S vaccine versus placebo. V and J are TRBV9 and TRBJ2-2; weak D call: TRBD2 (5 bases). This TCR was recovered from a person between 18 and 59 years old who received the Ad26.COV2.S COVID-19 vaccine or a placebo. CDR3: CASSVREAAGELFF. CDR3 DNA sequence: TGTGCCAGCAGCGTCCGAGAAGCGGCCGGGGAGCTGTTTTTT.